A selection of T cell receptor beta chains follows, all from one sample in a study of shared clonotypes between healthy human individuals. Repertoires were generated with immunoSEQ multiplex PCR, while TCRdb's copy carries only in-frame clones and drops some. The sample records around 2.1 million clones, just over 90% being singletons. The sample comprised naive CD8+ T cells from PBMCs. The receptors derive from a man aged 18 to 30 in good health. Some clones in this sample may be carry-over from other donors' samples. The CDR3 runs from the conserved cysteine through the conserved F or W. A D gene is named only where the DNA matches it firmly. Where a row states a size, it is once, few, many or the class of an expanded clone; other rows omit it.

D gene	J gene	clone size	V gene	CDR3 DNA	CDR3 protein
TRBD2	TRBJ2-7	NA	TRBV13	TGTGCCAGCAGCTTAAGGACTAGCGGGAGACCCAATCCTCTAATTCAACACGAGCAGTACTTC	CASSLRTSGRPNPLIQHEQYF
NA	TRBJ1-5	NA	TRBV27	TGTGCCAGCAGTTTGTTTCAAGCTAGCAATCAGCCCCAGCATTTT	CASSLFQASNQPQHF
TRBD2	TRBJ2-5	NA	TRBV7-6	TGTGCCAGCAGCTGGACTAGCGGGAACTGGGCAGAGACCCAGTACTTC	CASSWTSGNWAETQYF
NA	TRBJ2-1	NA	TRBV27	TGTGCCAGCAGTCCCCACGGGAGTGGAAACAATGAGCAGTTCTTC	CASSPHGSGNNEQFF
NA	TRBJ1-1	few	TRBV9	TGTGCCAGCAGCGTAGCAGGGGATACTGAAGCTTTCTTT	CASSVAGDTEAFF
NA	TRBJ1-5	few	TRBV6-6	TGTGCCAGCAGTGAGGGGTATAGCAATCAGCCCCAGCATTTT	CASSEGYSNQPQHF
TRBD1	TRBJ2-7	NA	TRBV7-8	TGTGCCAGCAGCAACCGGGACAGCGAGCAGTACTTC	CASSNRDSEQYF
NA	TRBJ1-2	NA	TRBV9	TGTGCCAGCAGCGCCGATCGAATCAACTATGGCTACACCTTC	CASSADRINYGYTF
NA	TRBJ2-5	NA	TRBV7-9	TGTGCCAGCACCGCCCCGGGGGTAGGAGAGACCCAGTACTTC	CASTAPGVGETQYF
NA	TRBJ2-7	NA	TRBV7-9	TGTGCCATAGAAGGCGCATACGAGCAGTACTTC	CAIEGAYEQYF
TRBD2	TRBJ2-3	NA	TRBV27	TGTGCCAGTACACGGGGGGCTAGCGGGATCACAGATACGCAGTATTTT	CASTRGASGITDTQYF
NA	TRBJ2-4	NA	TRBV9	TGTGCCAGCAGCGTAGGAGGCGGGAAAAACATTCAGTACTTC	CASSVGGGKNIQYF
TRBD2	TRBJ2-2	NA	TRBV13	TGTGCCAGCAGCTTAGGCCCCGGACTAGCGGGAGTGTCCGGGGAGCTGTTTTTT	CASSLGPGLAGVSGELFF
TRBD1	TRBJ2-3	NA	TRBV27	TGTGCCAGCAGTTCTAGGACAGGGGTTCTCACAGATACGCAGTATTTT	CASSSRTGVLTDTQYF
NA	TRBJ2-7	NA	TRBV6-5	TGTGCCAGCAGTTACTCCGGGGGCGGGAACGAGCAGTACTTC	CASSYSGGGNEQYF
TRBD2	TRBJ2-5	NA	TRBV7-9	TGTGCCAGCAGCTTAGCGGTAGCGGGAGAGGGAGAGACCCAGTACTTC	CASSLAVAGEGETQYF
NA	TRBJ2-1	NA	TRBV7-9	TGTGCCAGCAGCCGTACTAGTGGGCTTTGGAATGAGCAGTTCTTC	CASSRTSGLWNEQFF
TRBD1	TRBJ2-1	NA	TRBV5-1	TGCGCCAGCAGCACCGCGGACAGGGGGGCCTACAATGAGCAGTTCTTC	CASSTADRGAYNEQFF
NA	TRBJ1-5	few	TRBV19	TGTGCCAGTAGTATAGATCTCAAGGGGTGGTACCAGCCCCAGCATTTT	CASSIDLKGWYQPQHF
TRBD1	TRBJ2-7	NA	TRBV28	TGTGCCAGCAGTTCCAGGGTGACAGGGGGGTCCTACGAGCAGTACTTC	CASSSRVTGGSYEQYF
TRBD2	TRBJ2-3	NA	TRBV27	TGTGCCAGCCTGGGACTCCAAGTAGCGGGAGGTTCGAATACGCAGTATTTT	CASLGLQVAGGSNTQYF
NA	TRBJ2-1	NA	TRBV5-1	TGCGCCAGCAGCTTGTGGGTAGACAATGAGCAGTTCTTC	CASSLWVDNEQFF
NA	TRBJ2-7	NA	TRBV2	TGTGCCAGCGCCTGGACGGAGTCCTACGAGCAGTACTTC	CASAWTESYEQYF
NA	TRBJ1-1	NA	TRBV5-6	TGTGCCAGCAGCTGGGGGGGTAAAGCTTTCTTT	CASSWGGKAFF
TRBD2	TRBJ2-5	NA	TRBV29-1	TGCAGCGTGAATGGACTAGCGGGAGGAGGGGAGACCCAGTACTTC	CSVNGLAGGGETQYF
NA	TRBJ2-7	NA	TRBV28	TGTGCCAGCAGTCCGGACACGGGCTCCTACGAGCAGTACTTC	CASSPDTGSYEQYF